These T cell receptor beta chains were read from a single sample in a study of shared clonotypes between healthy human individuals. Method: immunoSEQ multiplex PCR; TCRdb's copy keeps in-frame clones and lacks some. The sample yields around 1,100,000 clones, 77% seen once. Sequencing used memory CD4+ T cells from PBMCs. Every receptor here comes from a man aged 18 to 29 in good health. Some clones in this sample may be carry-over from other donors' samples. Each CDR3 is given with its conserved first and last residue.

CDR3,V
CASGSPLGNTEAFF,TRBV6-5
CARPVPGAGEKLFF,TRBV6-4
CASSEWGSAGELFF,TRBV6-1
CAWRGTSGILGEQFF,TRBV30
CASSQTGSSSYEQYF,TRBV4-1
CASSPGSTNQPQHF,TRBV28
CASSPGSQETQYF,TRBV28
CASSVGQGTYEQYF,TRBV19
CASTLSGPPGELFF,TRBV19
CASSISYNEQFF,TRBV28
CATTGYYEQYF,TRBV6-5
CAGEPGQGETQYF,TRBV6-1
CASSLNGRGLTEAFF,TRBV7-3
CASSEGLFVRNEKLFF,TRBV2
CASTTTRLARNYEQYF,TRBV28
CASSPRSHRSTGIGQPQHF,TRBV18
CASSPLAGGISDEQFF,TRBV5-1
CAWSPGLATDTQYF,TRBV30
CASSLQGHGYTF,TRBV28
CASTPGELFF,TRBV7-9
CASSRQGISYEQYF,TRBV7-9
CASSAIEGYGYTF,TRBV5-4
CASSGVLNTGELFF,TRBV9
CASSPPSWNTQYF,TRBV18
CASREMGETQYF,TRBV2
CASSFGSAGGIREQYF,TRBV28